This entry lists 27 T cell receptor beta chains sequenced from one sample in a study of radiation and T cells in renal cell carcinoma. Repertoires were generated with immunoSEQ multiplex PCR, while TCRdb's copy carries only in-frame clones and drops some. Of some 14,000 clones in the sample, more than 55% were seen once. Treatment indicated: treatment-naive control, cytoreductive nephrectomy. The source material was tumor tissue, sampled from a patient whose treatment was nephrectomy without radiotherapy. These receptor sequences come from a man between 50 and 59 years old with renal cell carcinoma.

This rearrangement joins TRBV5-1 to TRBJ1-2; possibly TRBD1 for D (6 bases). Germline CDR1 SGHRS, CDR2 YFSETQ. The CDR3 contains 15 residues. V lost 0 bases, J lost 5 bases, and 14 bases lay in between. The CDR3 is CASSLGSGRGYGYTF. The CDR3 region has the DNA TGCGCCAGCAGCTTGGGATCAGGGAGGGGGTATGGCTACACCTTC.

The V call is TRBV4-2, the J call TRBJ2-7; D is unclear. V shed 0 bases and J shed 4 bases, with 7 bases lying between them. The CDR3 has 13 amino acids. Looked up from germline, CDR1 is LGHNA and CDR2 is YNFKEQ. CDR3 sequence: CASSQDLEYEQYF. For the CDR3, the DNA is TGTGCCAGCAGCCAAGATCTAGAGTACGAGCAGTACTTC.

The chain uses TRBV14 and TRBJ1-1; D gene ambiguous. Germline lookup yields CDR1 SGHDN and CDR2 FVKESK. V lost 4 bases and J 5 bases, leaving 8 bases between the germline ends. The CDR3 is 12 amino acids. Written as DNA, the CDR3 is TGTGCCAGCAGCCTCGGTAGGACTGAAGCTTTCTTT. This encodes CASSLGRTEAFF.

This chain uses TRBV7-6 with TRBJ2-2, with D unresolved. The length of the CDR3 is 14 residues. Between the trimmed V and J ends, which lost 2 bases and 4 bases, there was a span of 8 bases. CDR1 is SGHVS and CDR2 is FNYEAQ in the germline V gene. The CDR3 sequence: CASSLSRSTGELFF. CDR3 nucleotides: TGTGCCAGCAGCTTATCTCGGTCCACCGGGGAGCTGTTTTTT.

This chain connects TRBV16 to TRBJ2-3, with D perhaps TRBD1 or TRBD2 (5 bases each). Trimming pared 3 bases from V and 10 bases from J, leaving 14 bases between. The CDR3 contains 13 residues. Germline V lookup: CDR1 KGHSY, CDR2 FQNENV. The CDR3 loop reads CASSQGMGEPQYF. The CDR3 DNA follows: TGTGCCAGCAGCCAGGGGATGGGGGAGCCGCAGTATTTT.

V is TRBV7-2 and J is TRBJ2-3; maybe TRBD2 (6 bases). V lost 2 bases, J lost 6 bases, and 9 bases lay in between. CDR3 length equals 13 residues. CDR1 SGHTA and CDR2 FQGNSA come from the germline V gene. The CDR3 nucleotides are TGTGCCAGCAGCTTAAGGAGGGCGGATACGCAGTATTTT. This codes for CASSLRRADTQYF.

The chain joins TRBV11-3 to TRBJ2-7, with a tentative D call TRBD1 (6 bases). Trimming removed 5 bases from V and 0 bases from J, with 11 bases in between. Germline V gives CDR1 SGHNT, CDR2 YENEEA. CDR3 length: 14 amino acids. This chain's CDR3 is CASSLRQDSYEQYF. The CDR3 DNA follows: TGTGCCAGCAGCCTTCGACAGGACTCCTACGAGCAGTACTTC. Variable domain in full (rest from reference TRBV11-3 and TRBJ2-7): EAGVVQSPRYKIIEKKQPVAFWCNPISGHNTLYWYLQNLGQGPELLIRYENEEAVDDSQLPKDRFSAERLKGVDSTLKIQPAELGDSAVYLCASSLRQDSYEQYFGPGTRLTVT.

The chain has TRBV7-6 and TRBJ1-6; TRBD1 is a possible D gene (5 bases). Germline CDR1 and CDR2: SGHVS and FNYEAQ. The V gene lost 6 bases and the J gene lost 4 bases, with 7 bases spanning the gap. The CDR3 consists of 13 residues. The CDR3 nucleotides read TGTGCCAGCAGTCCAGGGTATAATTCACCCCTCCACTTT. Translation gives CASSPGYNSPLHF. The complete variable domain, with remaining parts taken from reference TRBV7-6 and TRBJ1-6, reads GAGVSQSPRYKVTKRGQDVALRCDPISGHVSLYWYRQALGQGPEFLTYFNYEAQQDKSGLPNDRFSAERPEGSISTLTIQRTEQRDSAMYRCASSPGYNSPLHFGNGTRLTVT.

The chain employs TRBV29-1 and TRBJ2-5; D gene unclear. Deletions cut 5 bases from V and 2 bases from J, with 6 bases between. The V gene's germline CDR1 is SQVTM and CDR2 ANQGSEA. The CDR3 has 11 residues. This CDR3 is CSVSRQETQYF. The CDR3 DNA is TGCAGCGTTTCTAGGCAAGAGACCCAGTACTTC.

V usage is TRBV5-1 and J usage is TRBJ2-5, with a weak D call TRBD2 (6 bases). The CDR3 is made up of 14 amino acids. Germline loops: CDR1 SGHRS, CDR2 YFSETQ. V lost 0 bases, J lost 3 bases, and 9 bases lay in between. The CDR3 bases are TGCGCCAGCAGCTTGGCGGGGGTCGAAGAGACCCAGTACTTC. Protein: CASSLAGVEETQYF.

The rearrangement joins TRBV5-6 to TRBJ1-2; TRBD1 aligns across 10 bases. Germline trimming cut 4 bases from V and 7 bases from J; bases unmatched to any gene: 10. Per germline, CDR1 SGHDT and CDR2 YYEEEE. The CDR3 is 15 residues long. The CDR3 region has the DNA TGTGCCAGCAGCCTTCTGTGGGACAGGGGTTCTGGCTACACCTTC. Its protein is CASSLLWDRGSGYTF.

The rearrangement joins TRBV29-1 to TRBJ1-2, with D possibly matching TRBD1 (5 bases). This CDR3 has 14 residues. Trimming cost V 3 bases and J 2 bases, with 13 bases left between them. Looked up from germline, CDR1 is SQVTM and CDR2 is ANQGSEA. The CDR3 loop reads CSVESRAPNYGYTF. DNA for the CDR3: TGCAGCGTTGAGTCCAGGGCCCCGAACTATGGCTACACCTTC.

CDR3 residues: CASGWTGSTEAFF. The CDR3 bases are TGTGCTAGTGGCTGGACAGGGAGCACTGAAGCTTTCTTT. The genes are TRBV12-5 and TRBJ1-1; 8 nucleotides match TRBD1. Germline V gene lookup returns CDR1 LGHNT and CDR2 FRNRAP. The CDR3 length is 13 residues. V trimming: 6 bases; J trimming: 4 bases; junction bases outside the gene matches: 4.

This clone was detected a few times. The chain joins TRBV6-5 to TRBJ1-2, with 9 nucleotides matching TRBD1. The CDR3 consists of 14 residues. J was trimmed by 8 bases and V by 4 bases; bases with no gene match: 8. Germline CDR1 is MNHEY and CDR2 is SVGAGI. The CDR3 here is CASSSLGTGRGYTF. CDR3 sequence (DNA): TGTGCCAGCAGTTCACTCGGGACAGGGCGAGGCTACACCTTC.

The V gene is TRBV5-1, the J gene TRBJ2-3; 8 bases are a match to TRBD2. Trimming removed 2 bases from V and 6 bases from J; junction bases left unmatched: 5. The CDR3 is 14 amino acids. In germline, CDR1 is SGHRS, CDR2 YFSETQ. The CDR3 sequence: CASSLRTSSDTQYF. The CDR3 coding sequence is TGCGCCAGCAGCTTAAGGACTAGCAGCGATACGCAGTATTTT.

This clone was recorded a few times. The chain joins TRBV7-9 to TRBJ1-2, with D possibly TRBD1 on 6 matching bases. Germline lookup yields CDR1 SEHNR and CDR2 FQNEAQ (reference sequence). This CDR3 spans 13 amino acids. Trimming cost V 1 base and J 3 bases, with 6 bases left between them. CDR3 coding DNA: TGTGCCAGCAGCTTAGGACAGGACTATGGCTACACCTTC. This translates into CASSLGQDYGYTF. The full variable domain, rest sourced from reference TRBV7-9 and TRBJ1-2, is DTGVSQNPRHKITKRGQNVTFRCDPISEHNRLYWYRQTLGQGPEFLTYFQNEAQLEKSRLLSDRFSAERPKGSFSTLEIQRTEQGDSAMYLCASSLGQDYGYTFGSGTRLTVV.

The genes are TRBV7-7 and TRBJ2-7; the match to TRBD1 covers 9 bases. The CDR3 sequence is 15 residues long. Germline V gives CDR1 SSHAT, CDR2 FNYEAQ (reference sequence). V shed 3 bases and J 1 base; nucleotides not matched to a gene: 4. The CDR3 region is CASSLGQGMSYEQYF. In nucleotides, the CDR3 is TGTGCCAGCAGCTTGGGACAGGGAATGTCCTACGAGCAGTACTTC. The variable domain in full, with the rest retrieved from reference TRBV7-7 and TRBJ2-7, is GAGVSQSPRYKVTKRGQDVTLRCDPISSHATLYWYQQALGQGPEFLTYFNYEAQPDKSGLPSDRFSAERPEGSISTLTIQRTEQRDSAMYRCASSLGQGMSYEQYFGPGTRLTVT.

This clone turned up a few times. This rearrangement joins TRBV18 to TRBJ1-5; 7 bases are a match to TRBD1. Germline CDR1 and CDR2: KGHSH and LQKENI. CDR3 length: 13 residues. V was pared by 6 bases and J by 6 bases, with 5 bases of the junction left unmatched. CDR3 region: CASSTGESQPQHF. In DNA, the CDR3 is TGTGCCAGCTCTACAGGGGAGAGTCAGCCCCAGCATTTT.

V is TRBV5-1 and J is TRBJ1-2; D remains ambiguous. The germline CDR1 and CDR2 sequences are SGHRS and YFSETQ. This CDR3 has 15 residues. The V end lost 4 bases, the J end lost 7 bases, and 20 bases lay between the germline ends. CDR3 amino acids: CASSPTDRVGSGYTF. CDR3 DNA sequence: TGCGCCAGCAGCCCGACGGACCGGGTGGGGTCTGGCTACACCTTC.

DNA of the CDR3: TGCGCCAGCACCCTAGCGGCCGGGGCCAACGTCCTGACTTTC. This codes for CASTLAAGANVLTF. V gene TRBV4-1 combines with J gene TRBJ2-6; 7 bases agree with TRBD2. Germline CDR1 MGHRA, CDR2 YSYEKL. Trimming at V came to 7 bases and at J to 4 bases, leaving 4 bases not matched to a gene. CDR3 length: 14 amino acids.

This clone was seen only a few times. The chain combines TRBV6-4 with TRBJ2-5; TRBD1 is a possible D gene (6 bases). With 6 bases removed from V and 0 bases from J, the gap between germline ends came to 17 bases. The germline V gene has CDR1 MRHNA and CDR2 SNTAGT. This CDR3 spans 16 amino acids. The CDR3 protein is CASRGSGDVYQETQYF. In DNA form, the CDR3 reads TGTGCCAGCAGAGGATCAGGGGACGTCTACCAAGAGACCCAGTACTTC.

In DNA, the CDR3 is TGTGCCAGCAGGCCCCGACTAGGAAATAATGAGCAGTTCTTC. Translating it yields CASRPRLGNNEQFF. The chain couples TRBV13 to TRBJ2-1, with D possibly being TRBD2 (6 bases). This CDR3 is built from 14 residues. Germline loops: CDR1 PRHDT, CDR2 FYEKMQ (reference sequence). Trimming pared 6 bases from V and 7 bases from J, leaving 16 bases between. The whole variable domain, remainder taken from reference TRBV13 and TRBJ2-1, is AAGVIQSPRHLIKEKRETATLKCYPIPRHDTVYWYQQGPGQDPQFLISFYEKMQSDKGSIPDRFSAQQFSDYHSELNMSSLELGDSALYFCASRPRLGNNEQFFGPGTRLTVL.

This sequence joins TRBV25-1 and TRBJ1-1; a weak D match, TRBD1 (6 bases). Trimming removed 5 bases from V and 5 bases from J, with 18 bases in between. The CDR3 sequence is 15 residues long. The germline V gene has CDR1 MGHDK and CDR2 SYGVNS. The CDR3 loop reads CASSSGVLPETEAFF. In nucleotides, the CDR3 is TGTGCCAGCAGTTCAGGGGTTCTGCCGGAAACTGAAGCTTTCTTT.

This clone occurred a few times. The chain links TRBV18 to TRBJ2-3; D is uncertain. Germline V lookup: CDR1 KGHSH, CDR2 LQKENI. This CDR3 comprises 12 residues. The V end lost 6 bases, the J end lost 0 bases, and 4 bases lay between the germline ends. The CDR3 nucleotides are TGTGCCAGCTCGCCAAGCACAGATACGCAGTATTTT. Its protein is CASSPSTDTQYF.

This clone occurred once. The V gene is TRBV5-1, the J gene TRBJ2-3; D gene uncertain. Trimming pared 0 bases from V and 6 bases from J, leaving 5 bases between. CDR1 is SGHRS, CDR2 YFSETQ, per germline. This CDR3 has 12 residues. In DNA form, the CDR3 reads TGCGCCAGCAGCTTGGATCGTGATACGCAGTATTTT. This sequence encodes CASSLDRDTQYF.

This clone was seen a handful of times. The chain couples TRBV10-2 to TRBJ2-7; possible D gene TRBD2, 6 bases. Per germline, CDR1 WSHSY and CDR2 SAAADI. CDR3 size: 15 residues. V was clipped by 10 bases and J by 2 bases, with 21 bases between them. The CDR3 region is CATQDHRGITYEQYF. In nucleotides, the CDR3 is TGCGCCACCCAGGACCACCGGGGGATAACCTACGAGCAGTACTTC.

This rearrangement joins TRBV19 to TRBJ2-7, with 8 bases that match TRBD2. The junction had 9 bases not matched to a gene; V was cut back by 1 base and J by 4 bases. This CDR3 region has 16 residues. CDR1 LNHDA and CDR2 SQIVND come from the germline V gene (reference sequence). The CDR3 DNA follows: TGTGCCAGTAGTATAGCCCCCGGGGGGGATCTTTACGAGCAGTACTTC. Its protein is CASSIAPGGDLYEQYF.